This T cell receptor (beta chain) was identified in a study of control samples from healthy donors and cancer patients (dated by TCRdb to the early 2020s). Library preparation was by the immunoSEQ multiplex PCR assay. In TCRdb, the immuneACCESS table is reduced to in-frame sequences with V and J assigned. These tables do not hold every clone; where another copy was compared, an unresolved V gene accounts for under half, and the others remain unexplained. The sample yields 35,000 to 50,000 clones; over 65% were counted once. The top ten clonotypes cover approximately 48% of the sample. From the cysteine through the phenylalanine, the CDR3 covers 14 amino acids. Only CDR3 DNA is held: 42 bases, read in frame from base 1. Per the germline V gene (reference sequence), LNHDA is the CDR1 and SQIVND is the CDR2. V is clipped by 6 bases and J by 1 base, and the sequence between their germline boundaries is 12 bases long.

Regarding this clone: This receptor's antigen is unknown. No base quality information exists; no much larger clone differs at one position.

Recombination connected TRBV19 to TRBJ1-1; matching of 5 bases hints at TRBD1 as the D gene. The sequenced sample consisted of blood. The origin of this receptor is a man aged 60 to 69 in good health. Read as DNA, the sequence is TGTGCCAGTAGGCCAGGGTCGAGGAACACTGAAGCTTTCTTT. Its product reads: CASRPGSRNTEAFF.